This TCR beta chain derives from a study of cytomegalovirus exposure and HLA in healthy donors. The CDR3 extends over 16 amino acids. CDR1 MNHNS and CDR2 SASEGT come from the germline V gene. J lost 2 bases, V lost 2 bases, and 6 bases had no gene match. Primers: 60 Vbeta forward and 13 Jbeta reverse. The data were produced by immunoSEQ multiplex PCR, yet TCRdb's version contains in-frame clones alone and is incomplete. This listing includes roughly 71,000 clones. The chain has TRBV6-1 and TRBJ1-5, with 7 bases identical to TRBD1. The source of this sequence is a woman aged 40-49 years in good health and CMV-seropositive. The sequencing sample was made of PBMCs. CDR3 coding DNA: TGTGCCAGCAGTGAAATGACAGGGATCCGCAATCAGCCCCAGCATTTT. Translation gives CASSEMTGIRNQPQHF.